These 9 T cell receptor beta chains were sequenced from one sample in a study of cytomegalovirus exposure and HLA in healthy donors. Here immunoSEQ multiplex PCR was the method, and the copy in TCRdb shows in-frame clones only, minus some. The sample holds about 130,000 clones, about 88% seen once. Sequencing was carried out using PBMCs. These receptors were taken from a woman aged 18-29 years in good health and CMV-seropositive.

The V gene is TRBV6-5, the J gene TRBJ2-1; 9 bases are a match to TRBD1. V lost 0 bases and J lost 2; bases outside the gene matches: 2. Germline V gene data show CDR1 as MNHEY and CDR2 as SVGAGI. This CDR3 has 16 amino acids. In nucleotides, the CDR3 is TGTGCCAGCAGTTACTCTACAGGGGGCGCCTACAATGAGCAGTTCTTC. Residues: CASSYSTGGAYNEQFF.

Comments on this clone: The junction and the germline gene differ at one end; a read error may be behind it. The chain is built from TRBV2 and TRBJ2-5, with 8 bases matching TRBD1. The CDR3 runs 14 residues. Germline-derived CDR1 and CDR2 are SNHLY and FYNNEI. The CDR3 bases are TGTGCCAGCAGGGACCCCGGAAACAGGGGGGTCGTGGACTTC. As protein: CASRDPGNRGVVDF.

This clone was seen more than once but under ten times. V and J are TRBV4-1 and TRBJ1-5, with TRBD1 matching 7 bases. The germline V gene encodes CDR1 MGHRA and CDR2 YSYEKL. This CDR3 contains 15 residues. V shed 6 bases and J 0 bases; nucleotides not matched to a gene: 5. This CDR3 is CASSRDSYSNQPQHF. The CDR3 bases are TGCGCCAGCAGTCGGGACAGCTATAGCAATCAGCCCCAGCATTTT.

CDR3: CASYQGAGNNQPQHF. As DNA, the CDR3 is TGTGCCAGCTACCAGGGGGCAGGGAATAACCAGCCCCAGCATTTT. V and J are TRBV6-9 and TRBJ1-5; 8 bases agree with TRBD1. Germline-derived CDR1 and CDR2 are MNHGY and SVAAGI. The CDR3 has 15 amino acids. Trimming took 8 bases from V and 7 from J; bases not matched to a gene: 13.

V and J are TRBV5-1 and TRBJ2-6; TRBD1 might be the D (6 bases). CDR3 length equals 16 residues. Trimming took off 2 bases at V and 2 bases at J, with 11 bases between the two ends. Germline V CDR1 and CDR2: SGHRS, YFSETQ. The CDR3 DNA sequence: TGCGCCAGCAGCTTAACAGGGATTGCTGGGGCCAACGTCCTGACTTTC. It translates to CASSLTGIAGANVLTF. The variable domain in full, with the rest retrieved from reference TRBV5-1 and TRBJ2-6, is KAGVTQTPRYLIKTRGQQVTLSCSPISGHRSVSWYQQTPGQGLQFLFEYFSETQRNKGNFPGRFSGRQFSNSRSEMNVSTLELGDSALYLCASSLTGIAGANVLTFGAGSRLTVL.

Written as DNA, the CDR3 is TGTGCCAGCAGCCTGGGGGGACAGCCCAATCAGCCCCAGCATTTT. As protein: CASSLGGQPNQPQHF. The rearrangement uses TRBV5-4 and TRBJ1-5; TRBD1 aligns across 7 bases. Germline trimming cut 4 bases from V and 3 bases from J; bases unmatched to any gene: 7. Germline loops: CDR1 SGHNT, CDR2 YYREEE (reference sequence). The CDR3 length is 15 residues.

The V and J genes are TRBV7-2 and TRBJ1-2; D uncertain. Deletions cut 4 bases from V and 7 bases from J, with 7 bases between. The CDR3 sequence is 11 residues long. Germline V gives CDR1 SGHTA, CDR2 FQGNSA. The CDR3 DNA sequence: TGTGCCAGCAGCTCGACTAGTGGCTACACCTTC. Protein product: CASSSTSGYTF. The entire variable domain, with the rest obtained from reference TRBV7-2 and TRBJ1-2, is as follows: GAGVSQSPSNKVTEKGKDVELRCDPISGHTALYWYRQSLGQGLEFLIYFQGNSAPDKSGLPSDRFSAERTGGSVSTLTIQRTQQEDSAVYLCASSSTSGYTFGSGTRLTVV.

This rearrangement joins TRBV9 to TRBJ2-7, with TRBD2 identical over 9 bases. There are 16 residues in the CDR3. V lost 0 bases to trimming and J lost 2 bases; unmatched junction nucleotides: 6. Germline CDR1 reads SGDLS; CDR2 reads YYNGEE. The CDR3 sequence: CASSVDGAGGPYEQYF. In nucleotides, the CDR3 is TGTGCCAGCAGCGTAGATGGAGCGGGGGGACCCTACGAGCAGTACTTC.

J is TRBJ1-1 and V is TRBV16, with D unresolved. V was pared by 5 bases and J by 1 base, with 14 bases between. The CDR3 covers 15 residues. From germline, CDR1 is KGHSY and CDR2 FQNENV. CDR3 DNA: TGTGCCAGCAGCTTGTGGGGAGGAGCGAACACTGAAGCTTTCTTT. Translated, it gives CASSLWGGANTEAFF.